These 20 T cell receptor beta chains originate from one sample sequenced in a study of lymphopenia after photon versus proton radiotherapy (dated by TCRdb to about 2019). Receptor amplification or capture employed the immunoSEQ multiplex PCR assay. What TCRdb holds here is the immuneACCESS table cut down to in-frame rearrangements. Part of the clones is not present; checked against another copy, under half of the missing clones reflect an unresolved V gene, and the others are unexplained. The sample table holds around 29,000 clones, of which 90% to 95% were seen once. The leading ten clones occupy under 0.9% of the sample. The specimen comprised peripheral blood, sampled from a patient treated with photon-based radiotherapy. These receptor sequences come from a woman aged 45 to 65 with cholangiocarcinoma.

The table lists this clone with a count of one. The J gene is TRBJ2-3, the V gene TRBV7-2; TRBD2 matches at 9 bases. Germline lookup yields CDR1 SGHTA and CDR2 FQGNSA. After removal of 5 bases from V and 6 bases from J, the junction contained 12 bases not matched to a gene. The CDR3 is made up of 16 amino acids. The CDR3 loop is CASSRKLRGGGDTQYF. CDR3 nucleotides: TGTGCCAGCAGCAGAAAACTGCGGGGGGGCGGTGATACGCAGTATTTT.

The V call is TRBV2, the J call TRBJ2-3; D might be TRBD2 (7 bases). Trimming removed 8 bases from V and 2 bases from J, with 20 bases in between. The V gene's germline CDR1 is SNHLY and CDR2 FYNNEI. This CDR3 spans 16 amino acids. This CDR3 is CASERGGAGDTDTQYF. DNA of the CDR3: TGTGCCAGCGAGAGAGGGGGGGCCGGGGACACAGATACGCAGTATTTT.

The chain joins TRBV9 to TRBJ2-5; perhaps TRBD2 as D (7 bases). Trimming pared 6 bases from V and 1 base from J, leaving 13 bases between. Germline lookup yields CDR1 SGDLS and CDR2 YYNGEE. This CDR3 is built from 14 residues. CDR3 in DNA: TGTGCCAGCAACCAAGGGGGGGGCCAAGAGACCCAGTACTTC. Translated, it gives CASNQGGGQETQYF. Full variable domain (remainder filled in from reference TRBV9 and TRBJ2-5): DSGVTQTPKHLITATGQRVTLRCSPRSGDLSVYWYQQSLDQGLQFLIQYYNGEERAKGNILERFSAQQFPDLHSELNLSSLELGDSALYFCASNQGGGQETQYFGPGTRLLVL.

The chain carries TRBV5-1 and TRBJ2-6; D not resolved. There are 15 residues in the CDR3. V shed 0 bases and J shed 4 bases, with 8 bases lying between them. The germline CDR1 and CDR2 sequences are SGHRS and YFSETQ. DNA for the CDR3: TGCGCCAGCAGCTTGGGAACCGCGGGGGCCAACGTCCTGACTTTC. Amino acid sequence: CASSLGTAGANVLTF.

The chain recombines TRBV10-3 with TRBJ2-3; possible D gene TRBD1, 5 bases. The CDR3 runs to 16 residues. Germline loops: CDR1 ENHRY, CDR2 SYGVKD. The V and J ends lost 5 bases and 6 bases respectively, with 21 bases between them. The CDR3 region is CAISKTAILSGDTQYF. CDR3 bases: TGTGCCATCAGTAAGACAGCAATCCTCTCCGGGGATACGCAGTATTTT.

The V gene is TRBV13, the J gene TRBJ1-2, with D uncertain. The V end was cut by 5 bases, the J end by 8 bases, with 12 bases between. This CDR3 spans 12 amino acids. The germline V gene encodes CDR1 PRHDT and CDR2 FYEKMQ (reference sequence). CDR3 nucleotide sequence: TGTGCCAGCAGCCCTCCCCCATGGGGCTACACCTTC. It is translated as CASSPPPWGYTF.

V and J are TRBV27 and TRBJ1-6, with D unresolved. The V end was cut by 2 bases, the J end by 0 bases, with 8 bases between. Germline V CDR1 and CDR2: MNHEY, SMNVEV (reference sequence). The CDR3 runs to 16 residues. The CDR3: CASSLTRSSYNSPLHF. CDR3 DNA sequence: TGTGCCAGCAGTTTAACCAGGAGCTCCTATAATTCACCCCTCCACTTT.

Comments on this clone: Relative to the germline gene, one junction end is altered; a read error may explain this. DNA of the CDR3: TGTGCTAGCAGCCGTAGCGGGGGGGCCGATGAGCAGTTCTTC. As protein: CASSRSGGADEQFF. The rearrangement uses TRBV7-7 and TRBJ2-1; TRBD2 matches at 11 bases. The CDR3 is 14 amino acids. CDR1 is SSHAT, CDR2 FNYEAQ, per germline (reference sequence).

The chain recombines TRBV12-5 with TRBJ2-7, with D perhaps matching TRBD2 (6 bases). The V gene's germline CDR1 is LGHNT and CDR2 FRNRAP. The CDR3 consists of 13 residues. With 1 base removed from V and 9 bases from J, the gap between germline ends came to 13 bases. In nucleotides, the CDR3 is TGTGCTAGTGGTTTGGACAGCGCGGGGACGCAGTACTTC. Amino acid sequence: CASGLDSAGTQYF. The complete variable domain, with remaining parts taken from reference TRBV12-5 and TRBJ2-7, reads DARVTQTPRHKVTEMGQEVTMRCQPILGHNTVFWYRQTMMQGLELLAYFRNRAPLDDSGMPKDRFSAEMPDATLATLKIQPSEPRDSAVYFCASGLDSAGTQYFGPGTRLTVT.

This chain connects TRBV7-8 to TRBJ2-3; 9 nucleotides agree with TRBD1. The CDR3 contains 17 residues. From germline, CDR1 is SGHVS and CDR2 FQNEAQ. Trimming removed 5 bases from V and 3 bases from J; junction bases left unmatched: 12. The CDR3, as DNA: TGTGCCAGCAGCCCGGGACAGGGTATCCATCCAACAGATACGCAGTATTTT. Translating it yields CASSPGQGIHPTDTQYF.

The chain is built from TRBV6-5 and TRBJ2-3; 12 bases fit TRBD1. Germline CDR1 MNHEY, CDR2 SVGAGI. The CDR3 contains 15 residues. Trimming removed 9 bases from V and 0 bases from J; junction bases left unmatched: 4. DNA of the CDR3: TGTGCCAGTCGGGACAGGGGGCGAAGCACAGATACGCAGTATTTT. Its translation: CASRDRGRSTDTQYF.

This chain joins TRBV14 and TRBJ2-1; D uncertain. V dropped 2 bases and J dropped 12 bases, with 20 bases sitting between them. Germline CDR1 and CDR2: SGHDN and FVKESK. This CDR3 contains 15 residues. This CDR3 is CASSQSLRGGLGQFF. CDR3 bases: TGTGCCAGCAGCCAAAGTCTCCGTGGCGGTTTGGGGCAGTTCTTC.

The CDR3 DNA is TGTGCCAGCAGCCCAGGGGATTCGGGACAGGGTTCGTCTGAAGCTTTCTTT. Translating gives CASSPGDSGQGSSEAFF. This chain uses TRBV7-9 with TRBJ1-1, with TRBD1 matching 9 bases. After removal of 5 bases from V and 6 bases from J, the junction contained 16 bases not matched to a gene. The CDR3 is 17 residues long. Germline CDR1 SEHNR, CDR2 FQNEAQ (reference sequence).

This chain links TRBV12-1 with TRBJ2-7; the table's D call, TRBD1, was not checked against the DNA. TRBV12-1 is recorded as a pseudogene. This CDR3 region has 15 residues. The CDR3, as DNA: TGTGCCAGCAGCCGTTACGGGACAGATCCCCACGAGCAGTACTTC. Encoded protein: CASSRYGTDPHEQYF.

The rearrangement joins TRBV7-8 to TRBJ1-6, with 7 positions matching TRBD1. Germline V gene data show CDR1 as SGHVS and CDR2 as FQNEAQ. With V trimmed by 3 bases and J by 8 bases, 4 bases remained unmatched. CDR3 length: 14 residues. The CDR3 DNA is TGTGCCAGCAGCTTCCGACAGGGTGATTCACCCCTCCACTTT. Protein sequence: CASSFRQGDSPLHF.

V is TRBV11-2 and J is TRBJ1-1; D is ambiguous. This CDR3 is built from 15 residues. V dropped 5 bases and J dropped 0 bases, with 13 bases sitting between them. Looked up from germline, CDR1 is SGHAT and CDR2 is FQNNGV. CDR3 coding DNA: TGTGCCAGCAGCCCGCGTGGAGGCGTGAACACTGAAGCTTTCTTT. This gives the protein CASSPRGGVNTEAFF.

The chain has TRBV27 and TRBJ2-2, with TRBD2 identical over 11 bases. The CDR3 length is 19 residues. V lost 6 bases and J lost 0; bases outside the gene matches: 12. CDR1 MNHEY and CDR2 SMNVEV come from the germline V gene (reference sequence). The DNA of the CDR3 is TGTGCCAGCAGCCGAAGAAATAGCGGGGGGGACCCGAACACCGGGGAGCTGTTTTTT. The encoded protein is CASSRRNSGGDPNTGELFF.

The V and J genes are TRBV4-3 and TRBJ1-4; D call uncertain. The CDR3 loop spans 14 amino acids. The germline gives CDR1 LGHNA, CDR2 YSLEER. Trimming left V 0 bases short and J 7 bases short, with 9 bases between. The CDR3 DNA is TGCGCCAGCAGCCAAGACACTGGAAGTGAAAAACTGTTTTTT. Its translation: CASSQDTGSEKLFF.

This clone occurred once. The chain uses TRBV6-6 and TRBJ2-1; 12 bases align to TRBD2. The CDR3 extends over 16 amino acids. J lost 2 bases, V lost 4 bases, and 3 bases had no gene match. CDR1 is MNHNY and CDR2 is SVGAGI in the germline V gene (reference sequence). The CDR3 DNA reads as TGTGCCAGCAGTTCCTGGACTAGCGGGGCCTACAATGAGCAGTTCTTC. It is translated as CASSSWTSGAYNEQFF.

V and J are TRBV5-6 and TRBJ1-4, with D uncertain. Per the germline V gene, CDR1 is SGHDT and CDR2 is YYEEEE. V was clipped by 4 bases and J by 1 base, with 8 bases between them. The CDR3 runs to 14 residues. CDR3 amino acids: CASSVDQTNEKLFF. The CDR3 bases are TGTGCCAGCAGCGTAGATCAAACTAATGAAAAACTGTTTTTT. Filled out from reference TRBV5-6 and TRBJ1-4, the complete variable domain reads DAGVTQSPTHLIKTRGQQVTLRCSPKSGHDTVSWYQQALGQGPQFIFQYYEEEERQRGNFPDRFSGHQFPNYSSELNVNALLLGDSALYLCASSVDQTNEKLFFGSGTQLSVL.